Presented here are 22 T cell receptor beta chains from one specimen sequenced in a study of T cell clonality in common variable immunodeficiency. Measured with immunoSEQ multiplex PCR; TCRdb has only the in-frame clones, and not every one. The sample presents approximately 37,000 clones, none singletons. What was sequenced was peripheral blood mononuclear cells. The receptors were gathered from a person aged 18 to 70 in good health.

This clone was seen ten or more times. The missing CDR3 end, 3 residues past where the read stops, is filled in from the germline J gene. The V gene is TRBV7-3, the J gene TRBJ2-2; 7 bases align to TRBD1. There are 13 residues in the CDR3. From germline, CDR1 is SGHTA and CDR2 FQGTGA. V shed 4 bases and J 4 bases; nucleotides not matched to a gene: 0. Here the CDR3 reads CASSSGGTGELFF. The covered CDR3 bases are TGTGCCAGCAGCTCAGGGGGCACCGGGGAG.

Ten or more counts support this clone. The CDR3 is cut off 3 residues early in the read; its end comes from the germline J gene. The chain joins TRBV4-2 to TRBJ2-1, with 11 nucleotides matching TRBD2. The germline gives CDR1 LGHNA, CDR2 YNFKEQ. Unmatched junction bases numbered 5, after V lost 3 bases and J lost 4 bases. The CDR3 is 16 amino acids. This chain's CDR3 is CASSHSTSGSYNEQFF. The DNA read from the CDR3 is TGTGCCAGCAGCCATTCTACTAGCGGGAGTTACAATGAG.

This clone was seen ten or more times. The sequenced CDR3 bases are TGTGCCAGCAGTCTCGATCAGCCC. Residues: CASSLDQP. The whole CDR3 protein is CASSLDQPQHF. The rearrangement links TRBV28 to TRBJ1-5; D unresolved. The read terminates 3 residues ahead of where the CDR3 ends, so the germline J gene completes it. With 5 bases removed from V and 5 bases from J, the gap between germline ends came to 4 bases. The CDR3 loop spans 11 amino acids. Germline V CDR1 and CDR2: MDHEN, SYDVKM.

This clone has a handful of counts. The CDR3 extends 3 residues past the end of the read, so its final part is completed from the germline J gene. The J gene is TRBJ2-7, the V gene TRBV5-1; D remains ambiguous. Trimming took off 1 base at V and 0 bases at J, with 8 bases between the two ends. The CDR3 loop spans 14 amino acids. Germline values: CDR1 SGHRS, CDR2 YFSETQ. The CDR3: CASSLQSSSYEQYF. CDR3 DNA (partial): TGCGCCAGCAGCTTGCAGTCCAGCTCCTACGAG.

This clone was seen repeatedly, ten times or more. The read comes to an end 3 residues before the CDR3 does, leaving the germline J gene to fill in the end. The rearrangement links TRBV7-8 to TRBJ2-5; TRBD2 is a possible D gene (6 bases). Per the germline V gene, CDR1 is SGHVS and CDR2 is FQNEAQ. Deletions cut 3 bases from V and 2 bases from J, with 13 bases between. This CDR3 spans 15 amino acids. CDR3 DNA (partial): TGTGCCAGCAGCTTTGGGTTAGCGGCTCAAGAGACC. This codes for CASSFGLAAQET. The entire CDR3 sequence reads CASSFGLAAQETQYF.

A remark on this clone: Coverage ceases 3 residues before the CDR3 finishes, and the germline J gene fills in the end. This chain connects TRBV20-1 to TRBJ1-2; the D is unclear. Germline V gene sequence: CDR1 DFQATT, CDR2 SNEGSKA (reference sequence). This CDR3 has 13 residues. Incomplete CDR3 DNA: TGCAGTGCTCAAACTAGCGGGAGGGAGACC. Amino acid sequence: CSAQTSGRET. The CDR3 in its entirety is CSAQTSGRETYTF.

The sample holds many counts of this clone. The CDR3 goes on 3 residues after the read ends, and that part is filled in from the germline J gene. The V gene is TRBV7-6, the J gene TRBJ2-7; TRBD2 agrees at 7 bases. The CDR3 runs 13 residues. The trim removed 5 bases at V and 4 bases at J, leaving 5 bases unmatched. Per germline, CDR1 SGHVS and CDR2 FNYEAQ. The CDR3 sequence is CASSRGRGYEQYF. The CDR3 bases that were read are TGTGCCAGCAGCCGAGGGAGGGGTTACGAG.

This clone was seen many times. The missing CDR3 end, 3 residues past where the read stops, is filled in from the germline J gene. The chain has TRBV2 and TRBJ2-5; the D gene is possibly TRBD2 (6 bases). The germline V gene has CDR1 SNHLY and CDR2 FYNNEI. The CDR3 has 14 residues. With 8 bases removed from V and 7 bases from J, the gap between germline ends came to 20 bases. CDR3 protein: CASSLGGIVGTQYF. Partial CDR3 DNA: TGTGCCAGCTCGCTCGGCGGGATTGTAGGGACC. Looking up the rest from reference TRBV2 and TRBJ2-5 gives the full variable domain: EPEVTQTPSHQVTQMGQEVILRCVPISNHLYFYWYRQILGQKVEFLVSFYNNEISEKSEIFDDQFSVERPDGSNFTLKIRSTKLEDSAMYFCASSLGGIVGTQYFGPGTRLLVL.

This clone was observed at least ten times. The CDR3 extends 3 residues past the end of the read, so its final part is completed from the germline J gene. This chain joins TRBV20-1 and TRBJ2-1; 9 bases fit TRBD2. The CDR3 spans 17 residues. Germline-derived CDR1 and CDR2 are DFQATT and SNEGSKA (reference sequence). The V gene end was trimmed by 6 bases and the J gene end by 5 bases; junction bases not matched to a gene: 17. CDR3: CSAQKIRTSVTHNEQFF. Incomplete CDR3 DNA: TGCAGTGCGCAAAAGATTAGGACTAGCGTAACGCACAATGAG.

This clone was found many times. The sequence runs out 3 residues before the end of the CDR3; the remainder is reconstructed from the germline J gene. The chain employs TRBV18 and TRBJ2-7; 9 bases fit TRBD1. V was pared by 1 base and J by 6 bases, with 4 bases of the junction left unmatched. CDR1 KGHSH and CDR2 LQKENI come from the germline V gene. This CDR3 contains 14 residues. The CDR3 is CASSPRDRDSEQYF. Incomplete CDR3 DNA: TGTGCCAGCTCACCACGGGACAGGGATTCCGAG. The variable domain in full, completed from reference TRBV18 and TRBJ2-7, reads NAGVMQNPRHLVRRRGQEARLRCSPMKGHSHVYWYRQLPEEGLKFMVYLQKENIIDESGMPKERFSAEFPKEGPSILRIQQVVRGDSAAYFCASSPRDRDSEQYFGPGTRLTVT.

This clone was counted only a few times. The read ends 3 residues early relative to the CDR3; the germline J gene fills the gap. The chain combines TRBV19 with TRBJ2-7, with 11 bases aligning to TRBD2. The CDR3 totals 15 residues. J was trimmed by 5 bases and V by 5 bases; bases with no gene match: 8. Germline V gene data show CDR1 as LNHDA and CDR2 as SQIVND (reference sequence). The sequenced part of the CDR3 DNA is TGTGCCAGTAGTGTGGTCTTAGCGGGAGGGGACGAG. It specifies CASSVVLAGGDE. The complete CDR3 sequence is CASSVVLAGGDEQYF.

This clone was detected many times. The DNA read from the CDR3 is TGTGCCAGCGAGGACAGAAGGATCTCAGGTGGC. It yields the protein CASEDRRISGG. The full-length CDR3 reads as CASEDRRISGGYTF. The rearrangement uses TRBV6-2 or TRBV6-3 and TRBJ1-2; a possible D gene is TRBD1 (6 bases). The read halts 3 residues ahead of the CDR3 end, with the missing end drawn from the germline J gene. V was trimmed by 8 bases and J by 7 bases, leaving 20 bases between them. Germline V gene sequence: CDR1 MNHEY, CDR2 SVGEGT. The CDR3 has 14 amino acids.

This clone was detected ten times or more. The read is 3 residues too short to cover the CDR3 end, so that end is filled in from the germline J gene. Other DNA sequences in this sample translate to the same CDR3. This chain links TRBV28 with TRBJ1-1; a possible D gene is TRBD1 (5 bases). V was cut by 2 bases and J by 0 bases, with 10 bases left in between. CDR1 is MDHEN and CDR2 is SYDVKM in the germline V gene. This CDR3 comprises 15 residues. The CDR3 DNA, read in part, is TGTGCCAGCAGTTTAACCCGGGGGATGAACACTGAA. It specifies CASSLTRGMNTE. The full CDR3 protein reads CASSLTRGMNTEAFF.

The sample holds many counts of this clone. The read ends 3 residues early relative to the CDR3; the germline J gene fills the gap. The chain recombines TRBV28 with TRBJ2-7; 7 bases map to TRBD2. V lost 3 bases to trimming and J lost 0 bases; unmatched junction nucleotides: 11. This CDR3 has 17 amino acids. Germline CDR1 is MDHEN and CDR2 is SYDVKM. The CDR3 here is CASSFAPTSVRSYEQYF. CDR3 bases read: TGTGCCAGCAGTTTCGCACCCACTAGCGTCCGCTCCTACGAG.

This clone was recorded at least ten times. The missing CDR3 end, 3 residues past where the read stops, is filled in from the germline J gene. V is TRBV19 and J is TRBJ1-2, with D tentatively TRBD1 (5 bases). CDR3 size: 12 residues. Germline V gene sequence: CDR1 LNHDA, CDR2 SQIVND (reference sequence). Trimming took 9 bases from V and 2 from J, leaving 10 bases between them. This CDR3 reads CASWAGNYGYTF. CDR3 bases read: TGTGCCAGCTGGGCAGGGAACTATGGC.

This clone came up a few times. The DNA read from the CDR3 is TGTGCCAGCAGCACTTTACGAGCGGGCGAGACG. The encoded protein is CASSTLRAGET. In full, the CDR3 is CASSTLRAGETQYF. The chain employs TRBV7-6 and TRBJ2-3; possibly TRBD2 for D (6 bases). The read falls 3 residues short of the CDR3 end, and the missing part is taken from the germline J gene. This CDR3 has 14 amino acids. Germline V gene data show CDR1 as SGHVS and CDR2 as FNYEAQ.

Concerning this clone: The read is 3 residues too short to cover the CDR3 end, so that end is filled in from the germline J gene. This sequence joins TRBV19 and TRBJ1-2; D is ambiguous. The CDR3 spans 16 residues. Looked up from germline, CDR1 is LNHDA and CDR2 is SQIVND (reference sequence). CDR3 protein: CASSMASGSRSYDYTF. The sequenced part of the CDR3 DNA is TGTGCCAGTAGTATGGCTAGCGGGAGTAGGAGCTACGAC.

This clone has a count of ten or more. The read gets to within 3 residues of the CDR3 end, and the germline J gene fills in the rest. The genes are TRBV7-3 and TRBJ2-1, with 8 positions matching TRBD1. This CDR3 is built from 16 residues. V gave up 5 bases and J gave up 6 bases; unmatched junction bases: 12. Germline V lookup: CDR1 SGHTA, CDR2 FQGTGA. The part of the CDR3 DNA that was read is TGTGCCAGCAGCCCCACGGGGGACAGGATGGGCAATGAG. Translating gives CASSPTGDRMGNE. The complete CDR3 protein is CASSPTGDRMGNEQFF.

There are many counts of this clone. CDR3 protein: CSARDGGDNEKLFF. The sequenced CDR3 bases are TGCAGTGCTAGGGACGGGGGGGATAATGAAAAA. V and J are TRBV20-1 and TRBJ1-4; D may be TRBD1 (5 bases). The read terminates 3 residues before the CDR3 end, so the remaining end is supplied by the germline J gene. The CDR3 has 14 amino acids. Germline V gives CDR1 DFQATT, CDR2 SNEGSKA (reference sequence). The V gene lost 3 bases and the J gene lost 4 bases, with 12 bases spanning the gap.

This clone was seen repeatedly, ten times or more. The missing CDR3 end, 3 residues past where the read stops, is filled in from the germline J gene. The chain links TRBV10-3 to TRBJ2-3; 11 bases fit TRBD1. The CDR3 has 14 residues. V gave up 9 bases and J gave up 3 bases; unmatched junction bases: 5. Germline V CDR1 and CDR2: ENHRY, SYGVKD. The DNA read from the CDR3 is TGTGCCATTCGGGACAGGGGGGGGACAGATACG. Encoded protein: CAIRDRGGTDT. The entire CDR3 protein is CAIRDRGGTDTQYF.

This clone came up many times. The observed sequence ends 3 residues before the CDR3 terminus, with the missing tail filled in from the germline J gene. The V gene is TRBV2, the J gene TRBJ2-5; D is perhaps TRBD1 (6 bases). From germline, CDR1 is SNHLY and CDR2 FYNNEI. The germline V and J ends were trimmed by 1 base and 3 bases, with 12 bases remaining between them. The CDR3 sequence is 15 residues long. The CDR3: CASSEESGQEETQYF. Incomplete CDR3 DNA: TGTGCCAGCAGTGAAGAATCGGGACAAGAAGAGACC.

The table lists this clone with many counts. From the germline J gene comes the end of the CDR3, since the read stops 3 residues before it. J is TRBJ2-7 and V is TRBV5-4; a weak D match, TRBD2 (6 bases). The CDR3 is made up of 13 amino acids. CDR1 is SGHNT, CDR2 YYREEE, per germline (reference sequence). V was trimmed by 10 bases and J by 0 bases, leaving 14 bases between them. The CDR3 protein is CAVKEGFSYEQYF. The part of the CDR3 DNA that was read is TGTGCCGTCAAGGAGGGCTTCTCCTACGAG.